The present TCR beta chain was sequenced within a study of beta chain features in type 1 diabetes. From germline, CDR1 is SQVTM and CDR2 ANQGSEA. CDR3 size: 12 residues. V gave up 7 bases and J gave up 5 bases; unmatched junction bases: 6. Overall study findings and caveats: A moderate, significant TCRB CDR3 shortening appeared in type 1 diabetes across four CD4+ subsets. Any PCR bias toward short templates would affect both groups alike.

Sort purity for all populations was recorded as exceeding 98%. Every isolated RNA sample was fully reverse transcribed, so sequencing captured expressed TCRB transcripts. Sequenced by immunoSEQ multiplex PCR; TCRdb stores in-frame clones only, minus some. The table lists about 160,000 clones, 63% of them singletons, with around 0.08% in the top ten. Comments on this clone: The antigen is unknown.

The chain is built from TRBV29-1 and TRBJ1-2; 8 nucleotides align to TRBD1. Source material: naive CD4+ T cells from blood. This TCR was sampled from a man aged 25-45 years with type 1 diabetes. For the CDR3, the DNA is TGCAGCGCCGGGACAGGCGCTTATGGCTACACCTTC. As protein: CSAGTGAYGYTF.